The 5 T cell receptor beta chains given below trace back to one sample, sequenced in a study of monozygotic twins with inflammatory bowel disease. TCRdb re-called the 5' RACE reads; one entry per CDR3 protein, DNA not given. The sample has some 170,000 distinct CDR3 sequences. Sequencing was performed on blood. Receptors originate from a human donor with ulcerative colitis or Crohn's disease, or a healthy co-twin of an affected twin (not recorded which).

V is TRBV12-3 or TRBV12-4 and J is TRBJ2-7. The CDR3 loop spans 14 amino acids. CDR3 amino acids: CASRHSLNVHEQYF.

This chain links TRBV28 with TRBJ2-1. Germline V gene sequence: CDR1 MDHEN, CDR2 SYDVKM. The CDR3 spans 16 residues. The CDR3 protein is CASSFPGPRSYNEQFF.

CDR3 protein: CSASVVRAGAVLNEQFF. V usage is TRBV20-1 and J usage is TRBJ2-1; lacking DNA, the TRBD2 call made by TCRdb goes unchecked. Germline CDR1 is DFQATT and CDR2 is SNEGSKA (reference sequence). The CDR3 has 17 residues.

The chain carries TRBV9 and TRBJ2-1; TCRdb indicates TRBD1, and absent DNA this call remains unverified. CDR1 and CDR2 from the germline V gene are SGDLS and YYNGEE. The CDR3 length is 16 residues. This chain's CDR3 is CASSVQGRGTYNEQFF.

This CDR3 reads CASSLGTALVNEKLFF. The chain is built from TRBV5-1 and TRBJ1-4. Germline CDR1 reads SGHRS; CDR2 reads YFSETQ. CDR3 length: 16 residues. The full variable domain, in which reference TRBV5-1 and TRBJ1-4 provide the parts outside the CDR3, is KAGVTQTPRYLIKTRGQQVTLSCSPISGHRSVSWYQQTPGQGLQFLFEYFSETQRNKGNFPGRFSGRQFSNSRSEMNVSTLELGDSALYLCASSLGTALVNEKLFFGSGTQLSVL.